What follows is one T cell receptor beta chain and its context. PCR primers comprised 60 Vbeta and 13 Jbeta primers. TCRdb's table, derived via immunoSEQ multiplex PCR, lists solely in-frame clones and lacks some. This repertoire shows 190,000 or so clones, around four fifths found once; its top ten account for 5.5% to 7%. The data were obtained in a study of cytomegalovirus exposure and HLA in healthy donors. The CDR3 extends over 16 amino acids. V gave up 2 bases and J gave up 2 bases, with 16 bases separating them. Per the germline V gene, CDR1 is MNHEY and CDR2 is SVGAGI. The receptor was isolated from a woman aged 45 to 65 in good health and CMV-seropositive. The J gene is TRBJ2-7, the V gene TRBV6-5; perhaps TRBD1 as D (5 bases). Input material: PBMCs. This chain's CDR3 is CASSYLRTGPAYEQYF. DNA of the CDR3: TGTGCCAGCAGTTACCTTCGAACAGGACCTGCCTACGAGCAGTACTTC.